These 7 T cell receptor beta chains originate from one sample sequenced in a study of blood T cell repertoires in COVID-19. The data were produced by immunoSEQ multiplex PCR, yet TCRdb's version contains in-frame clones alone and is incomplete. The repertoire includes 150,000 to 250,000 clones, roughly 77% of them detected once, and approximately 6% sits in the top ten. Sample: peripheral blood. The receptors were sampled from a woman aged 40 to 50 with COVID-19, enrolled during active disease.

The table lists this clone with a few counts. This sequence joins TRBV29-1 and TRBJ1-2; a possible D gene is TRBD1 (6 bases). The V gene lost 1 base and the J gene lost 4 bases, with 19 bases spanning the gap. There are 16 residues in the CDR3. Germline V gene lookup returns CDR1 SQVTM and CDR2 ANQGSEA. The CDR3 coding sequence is TGCAGCGTTGAAGCGGCGGGCGCCAGGGGCATCTATGGCTACACCTTC. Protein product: CSVEAAGARGIYGYTF.

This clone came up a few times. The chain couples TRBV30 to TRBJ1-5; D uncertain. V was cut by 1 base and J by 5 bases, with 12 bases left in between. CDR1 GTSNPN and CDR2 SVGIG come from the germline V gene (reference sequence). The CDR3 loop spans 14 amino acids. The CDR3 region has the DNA TGTGCCTGGAGTGCAGACGGGAGTCATCAGCCCCAGCATTTT. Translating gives CAWSADGSHQPQHF.

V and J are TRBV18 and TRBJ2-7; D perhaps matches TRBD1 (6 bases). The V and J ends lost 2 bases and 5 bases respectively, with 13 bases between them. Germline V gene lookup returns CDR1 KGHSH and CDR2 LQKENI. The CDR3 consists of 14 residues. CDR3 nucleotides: TGTGCCAGCTCACCATGGACAGAAAGAGACGAGCAGTACTTC. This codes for CASSPWTERDEQYF.

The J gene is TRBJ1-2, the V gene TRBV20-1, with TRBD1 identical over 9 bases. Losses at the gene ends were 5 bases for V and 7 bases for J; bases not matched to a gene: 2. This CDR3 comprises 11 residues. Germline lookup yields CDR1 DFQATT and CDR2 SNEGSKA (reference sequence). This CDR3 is CSAGGQGGYTF. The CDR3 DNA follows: TGCAGTGCTGGGGGACAGGGTGGCTACACCTTC.

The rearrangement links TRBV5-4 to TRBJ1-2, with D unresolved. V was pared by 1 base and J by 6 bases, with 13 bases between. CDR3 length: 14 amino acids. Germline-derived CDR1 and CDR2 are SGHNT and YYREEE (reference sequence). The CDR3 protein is CASSLPNRVDGYTF. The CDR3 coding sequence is TGTGCCAGCAGCTTGCCGAATCGGGTCGATGGCTACACCTTC.

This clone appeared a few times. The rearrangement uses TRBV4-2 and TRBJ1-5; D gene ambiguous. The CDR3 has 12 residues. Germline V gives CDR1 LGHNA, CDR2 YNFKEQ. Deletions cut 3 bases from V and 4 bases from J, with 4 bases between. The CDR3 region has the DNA TGTGCCAGCAGCCATCAAAATCAGCCCCAGCATTTT. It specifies CASSHQNQPQHF.

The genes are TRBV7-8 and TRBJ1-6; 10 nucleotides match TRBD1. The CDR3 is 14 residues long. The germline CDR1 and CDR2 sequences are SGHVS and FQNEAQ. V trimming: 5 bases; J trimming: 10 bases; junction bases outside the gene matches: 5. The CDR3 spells CASSPGTGESPLHF. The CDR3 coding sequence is TGTGCCAGCAGCCCCGGGACAGGGGAATCACCCCTCCACTTT.